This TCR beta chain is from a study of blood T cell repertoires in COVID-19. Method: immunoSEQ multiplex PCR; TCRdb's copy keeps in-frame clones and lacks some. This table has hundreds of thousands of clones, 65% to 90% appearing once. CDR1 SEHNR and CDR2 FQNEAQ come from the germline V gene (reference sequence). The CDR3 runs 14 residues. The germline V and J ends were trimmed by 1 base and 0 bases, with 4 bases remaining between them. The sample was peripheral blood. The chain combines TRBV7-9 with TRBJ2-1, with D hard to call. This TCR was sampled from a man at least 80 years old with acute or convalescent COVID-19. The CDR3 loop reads CASSLEHSYNEQFF. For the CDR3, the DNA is TGTGCCAGCAGCTTAGAGCACTCCTACAATGAGCAGTTCTTC.